This T cell receptor beta chain was sequenced for a study of cytomegalovirus exposure and HLA in healthy donors. Both 60 Vbeta primers and 13 Jbeta primers went into the PCR. TCRdb keeps only in-frame clones here, not all; method: immunoSEQ multiplex PCR. The sample lists 150,000 or so clones; about 80% were seen once. Germline CDR1 and CDR2: MNHEY and SMNVEV (reference sequence). V lost 6 bases, J lost 2 bases, and 8 bases lay in between. The CDR3 has 13 residues. This clonotype was sampled from a man aged 35 to 55 in good health and CMV-seropositive. Material: PBMCs. The rearrangement joins TRBV27 to TRBJ1-5; D is unclear. The CDR3 loop reads CASSEDRNQPQHF. CDR3 DNA sequence: TGTGCCAGCAGCGAGGATCGCAATCAGCCCCAGCATTTT.